This T cell receptor beta chain was recorded in a study of blood T cell repertoires in COVID-19. Background on the study: Researchers got acute and convalescent COVID-19 samples from the United States, Italy and Spain. PBMCs, B-cell-depleted T cells, or T cells provided the cDNA or gDNA that made up the material.

In the source study's methods: Amplifying reference gene primers gave estimates of nucleated cell counts. This table comes from immunoSEQ multiplex PCR, and its TCRdb copy is limited to in-frame clones, with some not included. That table furnishes V, J and clone size, whereas the DNA furnished D and trimming. The sample lists 95,000 to 100,000 clones, 75% to 90% occurring once. The CDR3 loop spans 16 amino acids. Germline V gene data show CDR1 as LGHNA and CDR2 as YNFKEQ. The V segment lost 2 bases and the J segment 3 bases; nucleotides outside the gene matches: 4. This chain links TRBV4-2 with TRBJ2-3, with TRBD2 matching over 11 bases. This TCR was sampled from a woman in her seventies with active or convalescent COVID-19. The specimen was peripheral blood. The CDR3 DNA sequence: TGTGCCAGCAGCCAATTAGCGGGGGGGCCGACAGATACGCAGTATTTT. Translated: CASSQLAGGPTDTQYF.